This T cell receptor (beta chain) was sequenced for a study of blood T cell repertoires in COVID-19. Study-level information: T cells, B-cell-depleted T cells, or PBMCs supplied cDNA or gDNA.

V gave up 3 bases and J gave up 3 bases; unmatched junction bases: 2. CDR3 length: 14 residues. The germline gives CDR1 LNHDA, CDR2 SQIVND (reference sequence). TCRdb keeps only in-frame clones here, not all; method: immunoSEQ multiplex PCR. Among some 110,000 clones listed, approximately 82% were seen once. This receptor was taken from a woman over 75 with acute or convalescent COVID-19. The rearrangement links TRBV19 to TRBJ2-3; TRBD1 agrees at 8 bases. The sample consisted of peripheral blood. CDR3 loop: CASSIQGATDTQYF. Here the CDR3 DNA reads TGTGCCAGTAGTATCCAGGGGGCAACAGATACGCAGTATTTT.